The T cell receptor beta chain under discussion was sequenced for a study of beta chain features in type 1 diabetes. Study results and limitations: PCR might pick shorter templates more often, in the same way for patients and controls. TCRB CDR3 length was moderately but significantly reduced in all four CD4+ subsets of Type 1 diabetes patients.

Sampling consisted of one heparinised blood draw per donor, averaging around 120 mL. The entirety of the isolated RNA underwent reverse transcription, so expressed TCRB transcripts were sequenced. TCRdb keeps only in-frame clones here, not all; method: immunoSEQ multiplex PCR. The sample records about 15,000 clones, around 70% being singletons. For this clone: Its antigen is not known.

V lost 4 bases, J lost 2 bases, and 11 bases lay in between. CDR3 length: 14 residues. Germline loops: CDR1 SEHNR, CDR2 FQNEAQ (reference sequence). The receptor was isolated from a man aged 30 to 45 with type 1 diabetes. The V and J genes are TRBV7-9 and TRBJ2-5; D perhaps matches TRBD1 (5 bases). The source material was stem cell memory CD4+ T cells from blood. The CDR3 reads CASSSLTVQETQYF. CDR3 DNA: TGTGCCAGCAGCTCGTTGACAGTTCAAGAGACCCAGTACTTC.